The present T cell receptor beta chain was sequenced within a study of blood T cell repertoires in COVID-19. Study context: Sites in the United States, Italy and Spain provided acute and convalescent COVID-19 samples.

In the source study's methods: Nucleated cell counts were estimated from reference gene primer amplification. Libraries were prepared by immunoSEQ multiplex PCR; TCRdb keeps only in-frame clonotypes and omits some of them. V, J and clone size reflect that table, while D and trimming were determined from the DNA. This sample has 120,000 to 150,000 clones, with around nine tenths found just once. The CDR3 covers 15 residues. Germline V gene sequence: CDR1 SSHAT, CDR2 FNYEAQ (reference sequence). About this clone: The junction and the germline gene differ at one end; a read error may be behind it.

The source material was peripheral blood. This rearrangement joins TRBV7-7 to TRBJ2-5; TRBD1 matches 7 bases. This TCR was recovered from a woman aged 45 to 65 with active or convalescent COVID-19. CDR3 region: CASSRFRDRVETQYF. For the CDR3, the DNA is TGTGCTAGCAGCCGGTTCCGGGACAGAGTGGAGACCCAGTACTTC.